What follows are 13 T cell receptor beta chains derived from one specimen sequenced in a study of T cells in Graves' hyperthyroidism and ophthalmopathy. Researchers amplified the TCR beta CDR3 regions from RNA transcripts. HTBI primers were used for first-round RT-PCR of the TCR CDR3. TCRdb re-called the multiplex PCR reads through MiXCR, storing one row per CDR3 protein. The data hold some 200,000 distinct CDR3 sequences, with approximately 17% observed a single time. Sample: blood. The receptors here all came from a man aged 50 or older with Graves' hyperthyroidism.

This clonotype was counted ten times or more. The chain links TRBV7-2 to TRBJ2-1; 8 bases match TRBD2. CDR3 length: 13 residues. V trimming: 8 bases; J trimming: 7 bases; junction bases outside the gene matches: 7. From germline, CDR1 is SGHTA and CDR2 FQGNSA. The CDR3 spells CASGSGRDNEQFF. CDR3 in DNA: TGTGCCAGCGGGAGCGGGAGAGATAATGAGCAGTTCTTC.

This chain links TRBV19 with TRBJ2-7; TRBD1 might be the D (5 bases). Germline loops: CDR1 LNHDA, CDR2 SQIVND (reference sequence). Trimming cost V 1 base and J 2 bases, with 12 bases left between them. The CDR3 has 15 residues. The CDR3 nucleotides read TGTGCCAGTAGTATAGGATGGAGCAGGGCCTACGAGCAGTACTTC. This gives the protein CASSIGWSRAYEQYF. The whole variable domain, remainder taken from reference TRBV19 and TRBJ2-7, is DGGITQSPKYLFRKEGQNVTLSCEQNLNHDAMYWYRQDPGQGLRLIYYSQIVNDFQKGDIAEGYSVSREKKESFPLTVTSAQKNPTAFYLCASSIGWSRAYEQYFGPGTRLTVT.

This clonotype was seen ten or more times. The chain uses TRBV6-1 and TRBJ2-1, with D possibly called TRBD1 or TRBD2 (5 bases each). The CDR3 is 15 residues long. The V gene lost 7 bases and the J gene lost 3 bases, with 16 bases spanning the gap. The V gene's germline CDR1 is MNHNS and CDR2 SASEGT. For the CDR3, the DNA is TGTGCCAGCATAACCGGGACCCCGCGCTACAATGAGCAGTTCTTC. This encodes CASITGTPRYNEQFF.

This clonotype was observed a handful of times. The chain recombines TRBV5-1 with TRBJ2-1; possible D gene TRBD2, 5 bases. V lost 0 bases and J 10 bases, leaving 11 bases between the germline ends. The CDR3 runs to 13 residues. Germline V lookup: CDR1 SGHRS, CDR2 YFSETQ. The CDR3 is CASSLVPGGEQFF. The CDR3 DNA follows: TGCGCCAGCAGCTTGGTTCCAGGCGGGGAGCAGTTCTTC. The whole variable domain, remainder taken from reference TRBV5-1 and TRBJ2-1, is KAGVTQTPRYLIKTRGQQVTLSCSPISGHRSVSWYQQTPGQGLQFLFEYFSETQRNKGNFPGRFSGRQFSNSRSEMNVSTLELGDSALYLCASSLVPGGEQFFGPGTRLTVL.

This clonotype has a handful of counts. The rearrangement uses TRBV7-9 and TRBJ1-4; D possibly corresponds to TRBD1 (5 bases). Trimming stripped 5 bases from V and 8 bases from J, with 21 bases between. Germline lookup yields CDR1 SEHNR and CDR2 FQNEAQ (reference sequence). The length of the CDR3 is 16 residues. Here the CDR3 reads CASSRKWSGRGEKLFF. CDR3 DNA sequence: TGTGCCAGCAGCCGGAAGTGGTCGGGGCGAGGGGAAAAACTGTTTTTT.

The chain links TRBV11-3 to TRBJ2-7; 8 bases agree with TRBD2. V lost 5 bases, J lost 0 bases, and 3 bases stayed unmatched. Germline V gene data show CDR1 as SGHNT and CDR2 as YENEEA. CDR3 size: 14 residues. The CDR3 is CASSVGTSSYEQYF. Here the CDR3 DNA reads TGTGCCAGCAGCGTCGGGACTAGCTCCTACGAGCAGTACTTC. The variable domain in full, with the rest retrieved from reference TRBV11-3 and TRBJ2-7, is EAGVVQSPRYKIIEKKQPVAFWCNPISGHNTLYWYLQNLGQGPELLIRYENEEAVDDSQLPKDRFSAERLKGVDSTLKIQPAELGDSAVYLCASSVGTSSYEQYFGPGTRLTVT.

Ten or more counts support this clonotype. J is TRBJ2-3 and V is TRBV6-4; D is perhaps TRBD2 (5 bases). The length of the CDR3 is 16 residues. The germline V and J ends were trimmed by 0 bases and 0 bases, with 10 bases remaining between them. Germline V lookup: CDR1 MRHNA, CDR2 SNTAGT. The CDR3 bases are TGTGCCAGCAGTGACTCGAGGGCAACTAGCACAGATACGCAGTATTTT. Amino acid sequence: CASSDSRATSTDTQYF.

The table lists this clonotype with a few counts. This rearrangement joins TRBV19 to TRBJ2-1; 10 bases agree with TRBD2. The CDR3 is 15 residues long. Trimming took 4 bases from V and 9 from J; bases not matched to a gene: 9. Germline V gene sequence: CDR1 LNHDA, CDR2 SQIVND (reference sequence). The CDR3 DNA reads TGTGCCAGTAGTACAAGCGGGAGGGCTTTTGGTGAGCAGTTCTTC. Its translation: CASSTSGRAFGEQFF.

V gene TRBV5-1 combines with J gene TRBJ2-2; 7 nucleotides align to TRBD2. Germline-derived CDR1 and CDR2 are SGHRS and YFSETQ. Trimming took 4 bases from V and 2 from J; bases not matched to a gene: 8. The CDR3 extends over 16 amino acids. CDR3 loop: CASSLGVAGNTGELFF. The DNA for the CDR3 is TGCGCCAGCAGCCTGGGAGTAGCGGGTAACACCGGGGAGCTGTTTTTT.

This clonotype was seen repeatedly, ten times or more. This chain uses TRBV18 with TRBJ1-1, with 7 bases that match TRBD1. The germline gives CDR1 KGHSH, CDR2 LQKENI. Trimming at V came to 3 bases and at J to 5 bases, leaving 6 bases not matched to a gene. The CDR3 contains 14 residues. The DNA for the CDR3 is TGTGCCAGCTCACCCGAGGGGGCTCGGACTGAAGCTTTCTTT. It translates to CASSPEGARTEAFF.

In the case of this clonotype: Being one base from a much bigger clone, this may be a read error. This chain links TRBV7-8 with TRBJ2-1; D tentatively reads TRBD1 or TRBD2 (5 bases each). CDR3 size: 16 residues. V dropped 1 base and J dropped 4 bases, with 14 bases sitting between them. CDR1 SGHVS and CDR2 FQNEAQ come from the germline V gene. CDR3 sequence reads: CASSLVGGPVYNEQFF. CDR3 DNA: TGTGCCAGCAGCTTAGTTGGGGGACCAGTGTACAATGAGCAGTTCTTC.

This chain links TRBV12-3 or TRBV12-4 with TRBJ2-3; D possibly corresponds to TRBD2 (5 bases). The CDR3 runs 12 residues. V was cut by 6 bases and J by 7 bases, with 11 bases left in between. The CDR3 nucleotides read TGTGCCAGCAGCTCGGACTCGAATACGCAGTATTTT. This sequence encodes CASSSDSNTQYF.

This clonotype was found many times. The chain couples TRBV20-1 to TRBJ2-3, with D unclear. The CDR3 is 16 amino acids. Germline CDR1 and CDR2: DFQATT and SNEGSKA (reference sequence). V dropped 3 bases and J dropped 2 bases, with 18 bases sitting between them. CDR3 loop: CSASNPAIRSTDTQYF. As DNA, the CDR3 is TGCAGTGCTAGCAACCCCGCTATCCGCTCCACAGATACGCAGTATTTT.